A single sample is the source of the 20 T cell receptor beta chains below, sequenced in a study of T cells in Graves' hyperthyroidism and ophthalmopathy. What was amplified from RNA transcripts were TCR beta CDR3 regions. A first-round RT-PCR of the TCR CDR3 used the HTBI primer set. TCRdb fed the multiplex PCR reads into MiXCR, producing one record per CDR3 protein. The sample has about 570,000 distinct CDR3 sequences, roughly 15% seen once. Material: blood. These receptors were collected from a woman between 40 and 55 years old with Graves' hyperthyroidism.

J is TRBJ2-7 and V is TRBV19; TRBD1 aligns across 9 bases. This CDR3 region has 14 residues. The germline CDR1 and CDR2 sequences are LNHDA and SQIVND (reference sequence). Unmatched junction bases numbered 7, after V lost 4 bases and J lost 6 bases. This chain's CDR3 is CASSTNTGGSEQYF. DNA of the CDR3: TGTGCCAGTAGTACCAACACAGGGGGCAGCGAGCAGTACTTC.

Points on this clonotype: A single base separates this from a much larger clone, so it may be a read error. The chain has TRBV12-3 or TRBV12-4 and TRBJ2-1; TRBD2 matches at 8 bases. Germline trimming cut 4 bases from V and 9 bases from J; bases unmatched to any gene: 11. This CDR3 is 15 amino acids long. CDR3 DNA sequence: TGTGCCAGCAGTTCGGGACTAGTGGGATTCAGTGAGCAGTTCTTC. Its translation is CASSSGLVGFSEQFF.

The genes are TRBV12-3 or TRBV12-4 and TRBJ1-5, with D possibly TRBD1 on 5 matching bases. Trimming took off 6 bases at V and 4 bases at J, with 10 bases between the two ends. This CDR3 contains 13 residues. The DNA of the CDR3 is TGTGCCAGCAGCTCACAGGATAATCAGCCCCAGCATTTT. Amino acids: CASSSQDNQPQHF.

This clonotype appeared a few times. This chain joins TRBV6-1 and TRBJ2-2; perhaps TRBD2 as D (6 bases). Germline CDR1 MNHNS, CDR2 SASEGT. This CDR3 spans 14 amino acids. Trimming stripped 6 bases from V and 4 bases from J, with 12 bases between. The CDR3 DNA sequence: TGTGCCAGCAGAAAACCCGGGGGCACCGGGGAGCTGTTTTTT. It yields the protein CASRKPGGTGELFF.

The chain has TRBV12-3 or TRBV12-4 and TRBJ2-7; D not certain. The V end lost 5 bases, the J end lost 5 bases, and 7 bases lay between the germline ends. There are 11 residues in the CDR3. The DNA of the CDR3 is TGTGCCAGCAGTAGCCTCCACGAGCAGTACTTC. Translation: CASSSLHEQYF.

This clonotype was counted ten times or more. The chain recombines TRBV11-1 with TRBJ1-1; 7 positions agree with TRBD1. Losses at the gene ends were 7 bases for V and 1 base for J; bases not matched to a gene: 3. Germline CDR1 and CDR2: SGHAT and FQDESV (reference sequence). The CDR3 contains 13 residues. The CDR3 sequence is CASKNRGNTEAFF. CDR3 coding DNA: TGTGCCAGCAAGAACAGGGGGAACACTGAAGCTTTCTTT.

This clonotype has ten or more counts. The gene calls are TRBV28 and TRBJ1-3; D is possibly TRBD1 (5 bases). The CDR3 covers 16 residues. The germline V gene encodes CDR1 MDHEN and CDR2 SYDVKM. Trimming cost V 2 bases and J 6 bases, with 17 bases left between them. Written as DNA, the CDR3 is TGTGCCAGCAGTTTACCCGGGACCATCAATGAAAACACCATATATTTT. It codes for CASSLPGTINENTIYF.

This clonotype was counted at least ten times. The CDR3 DNA reads as TGTGCCAGCAGCCCGTCTGCGGGGACTAATAAGAATGAGCAGTTCTTC. Translating gives CASSPSAGTNKNEQFF. The V gene is TRBV3-1, the J gene TRBJ2-1; TRBD2 matches at 7 bases. V shed 4 bases and J 7 bases; nucleotides not matched to a gene: 13. The germline V gene has CDR1 LGHDT and CDR2 YNNKEL (reference sequence). This CDR3 contains 16 residues.

This clonotype turned up a few times. The chain carries TRBV20-1 and TRBJ2-1; no firm D call. This CDR3 region has 15 residues. V dropped 6 bases and J dropped 2 bases, with 17 bases sitting between them. Germline V CDR1 and CDR2: DFQATT, SNEGSKA (reference sequence). In nucleotides, the CDR3 is TGCAGTGCCCCGCCGTCCCCGAGCCCCTACAATGAGCAGTTCTTC. Encoded protein: CSAPPSPSPYNEQFF.

There are a few counts of this clonotype. The rearrangement links TRBV28 to TRBJ2-7; no firm D call. The CDR3 has 15 residues. V lost 5 bases and J lost 0, with 14 bases in between. Germline CDR1 MDHEN, CDR2 SYDVKM. The CDR3 sequence is CASSTFGFSSYEQYF. CDR3 sequence (DNA): TGTGCCAGCAGTACCTTTGGTTTTAGCTCCTACGAGCAGTACTTC.

This clonotype was counted at least ten times. The V gene is TRBV12-3 or TRBV12-4, the J gene TRBJ1-1; 10 bases map to TRBD1. Trimming cost V 6 bases and J 3 bases; bases outside gene matches: 4. CDR3 length: 14 amino acids. In DNA, the CDR3 is TGTGCCAGCAGAAGACAGGGGGCGGACACTGAAGCTTTCTTT. Amino acids: CASRRQGADTEAFF.

In this sample, this clonotype turned up many times. The chain carries TRBV5-1 and TRBJ2-7; no definite D call. Germline V lookup: CDR1 SGHRS, CDR2 YFSETQ. The CDR3 length is 13 residues. Trimming cost V 4 bases and J 6 bases, with 14 bases left between them. The CDR3 DNA is TGCGCCAGCAGCGTACTTGCAGTGGGCGAGCAGTACTTC. This encodes CASSVLAVGEQYF.

This clonotype was detected only a few times. The V gene is TRBV10-3, the J gene TRBJ2-1, with D possibly being TRBD2 (5 bases). This CDR3 comprises 16 residues. V was clipped by 5 bases and J by 1 base, with 15 bases between them. The V gene's germline CDR1 is ENHRY and CDR2 SYGVKD. This CDR3 is CAISPEAGPSYNEQFF. DNA of the CDR3: TGTGCCATCAGTCCAGAGGCGGGTCCATCCTACAATGAGCAGTTCTTC.

The sample holds many counts of this clonotype. The chain recombines TRBV11-2 with TRBJ2-7; D unclear. The V end lost 1 base, the J end lost 0 bases, and 7 bases lay between the germline ends. CDR1 is SGHAT and CDR2 is FQNNGV in the germline V gene. CDR3 size: 14 residues. As DNA, the CDR3 is TGTGCCAGCAGCTTAGGCGGTTACTCCTACGAGCAGTACTTC. Encoded protein: CASSLGGYSYEQYF.

Many counts were recorded for this clonotype. DNA of the CDR3: TGCAGTGCTTCGGGACTAGCGGGAGGATCCTACGAGCAGTACTTC. Residues: CSASGLAGGSYEQYF. This chain joins TRBV20-1 and TRBJ2-7, with 15 bases identical to TRBD2. CDR3 length equals 15 residues. V gave up 5 bases and J gave up 1 base; unmatched junction bases: 3. Germline V gene lookup returns CDR1 DFQATT and CDR2 SNEGSKA (reference sequence).

This clonotype was found a few times. V gene TRBV24-1 combines with J gene TRBJ1-1; D unclear. V was clipped by 6 bases and J by 0 bases, with 7 bases between them. Germline V gene lookup returns CDR1 KGHDR and CDR2 SFDVKD. The CDR3 length is 13 residues. DNA for the CDR3: TGTGCCACCAGTTCCGGATTGAACACTGAAGCTTTCTTT. Translated: CATSSGLNTEAFF.

This clonotype was counted at least ten times. The chain recombines TRBV5-1 with TRBJ1-2; 10 nucleotides agree with TRBD1. J lost 6 bases, V lost 0 bases, and 2 bases had no gene match. This CDR3 spans 14 amino acids. Germline V CDR1 and CDR2: SGHRS, YFSETQ. The CDR3 coding sequence is TGCGCCAGCAGCTTGGCGACAGGGGGCAATGGCTACACCTTC. It yields the protein CASSLATGGNGYTF.

This clonotype has more than one count but fewer than ten. The CDR3 loop reads CSARENGNRLEKRGTTYEQYF. The CDR3 bases are TGCAGTGCTAGAGAGAACGGGAATCGGCTAGAAAAGAGAGGTACTACCTACGAGCAGTACTTC. The chain carries TRBV20-1 and TRBJ2-7; TRBD2 might be the D (5 bases). The germline V gene has CDR1 DFQATT and CDR2 SNEGSKA (reference sequence). V lost 0 bases, J lost 2 bases, and 32 bases lay in between. This CDR3 is built from 21 residues.

This clonotype was detected once. This chain uses TRBV27 with TRBJ2-7; either TRBD1 or TRBD2 may supply D (7 bases each). Trimming stripped 4 bases from V and 7 bases from J, with 23 bases between. The CDR3 spans 16 residues. Germline V gene sequence: CDR1 MNHEY, CDR2 SMNVEV (reference sequence). DNA for the CDR3: TGTGCCAGCAGTTGGGACAGCGGAGGACTAGGGAGGGAGCAGTACTTC. Amino acid sequence: CASSWDSGGLGREQYF.

The sample holds a few counts of this clonotype. The conserved phenylalanine or tryptophan is not found at the CDR3 terminus, so this likely reflects a read error. The chain links TRBV3-1 to TRBJ2-2; TRBD1 matches at 7 bases. V was pared by 0 bases and J by 3 bases, with 1 base of the junction left unmatched. Looked up from germline, CDR1 is LGHDT and CDR2 is YNNKEL (reference sequence). The CDR3 consists of 15 residues. CDR3: CASSQEGQYTGELFI. The CDR3 DNA is TGTGCCAGCAGCCAAGAGGGACAGTACACCGGGGAGCTGTTTATT.